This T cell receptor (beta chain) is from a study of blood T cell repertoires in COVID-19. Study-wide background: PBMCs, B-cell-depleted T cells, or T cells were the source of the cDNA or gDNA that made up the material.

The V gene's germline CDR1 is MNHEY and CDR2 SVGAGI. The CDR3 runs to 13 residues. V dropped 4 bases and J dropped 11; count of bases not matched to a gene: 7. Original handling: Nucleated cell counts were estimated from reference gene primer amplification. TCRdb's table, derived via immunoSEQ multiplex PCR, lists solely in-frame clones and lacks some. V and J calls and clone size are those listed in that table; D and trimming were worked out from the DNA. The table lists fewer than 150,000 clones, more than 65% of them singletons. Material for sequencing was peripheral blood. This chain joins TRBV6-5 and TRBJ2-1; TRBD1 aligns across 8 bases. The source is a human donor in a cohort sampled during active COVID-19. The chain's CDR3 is CASSFDRGLKQFF. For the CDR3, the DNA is TGTGCCAGCAGTTTCGACAGGGGTCTAAAGCAGTTCTTC.